One T cell receptor beta chain is described in this entry. This clone has just a few counts. What antigen it recognizes has not been identified. Base qualities are missing; no much larger clone stands one base away. Patients with autoimmune disease history or receiving systemic immunosuppression were excluded from the trial. In every dose cohort, peripheral blood was drawn for TCR sequencing at baseline, cycle 4 day 1, and cycle 7 day 1. The samples were taken from a phase I, first-in-human, multicenter, open-label dose-escalation trial of ivuxolimab. Adults with locally advanced or metastatic head and neck squamous cell, hepatocellular, melanoma or renal cell carcinoma were enrolled in the trial. Before TCR sequencing, CD4+ T cells and CD8+ T cells were sorted from peripheral blood as separate populations. This sample was included in a study of OX40 agonist ivuxolimab in advanced cancers. Background on the whole study: The costimulatory receptor OX40 (CD134) was targeted by ivuxolimab, a fully human IgG2 agonistic monoclonal antibody. Intravenous ivuxolimab was administered to patients every 2 weeks at six dose levels: 0.01, 0.1, 0.3, 1.5, 3 and 10 mg/kg. Among the roughly 50 dose-escalation patients, some 20 had hepatocellular carcinoma, 15 melanoma, 9 renal cell carcinoma and 9 head and neck cancer. In the dose-escalation cohort, approximately 82% of patients were male, and the mean age was approximately 60 years with a range of about 20 to 80. Patients were allowed to have had prior anti-PD-1, anti-PD-L1 or anti-CTLA-4 therapy, and approximately 37% of the dose-escalation patients had been treated with checkpoint inhibitors. Three dose-escalation patients achieved partial responses, one with hepatocellular carcinoma and two with cutaneous melanoma. The purpose of peripheral TCRbeta sequencing was to test whether ivuxolimab changed TCR sequence diversity and led to clonal T-cell expansion. The paper reports the monotherapy dose-escalation portion (N of about 52 patients) of the phase I ivuxolimab trial.

The study at large found these results: At doses of 0.1 to 3.0 mg/kg, clonal expansion of both CD4+ and CD8+ blood T cells was observed from baseline to week 6. Low levels of normalized T-cell clonal expansion were also seen in some nonresponding patients. After ivuxolimab, more expanded clones were found on average in CD8+ T cells than in CD4+ T cells. In partial responders in the 0.1-3.0 mg/kg groups, normalized peripheral clonal expansion was found to be among the lowest, especially among CD8+ T cells. The antigen specificity of the peripheral T cells that underwent clonal expansion was not determined.

For sequencing of the TCRbeta CDR3 region, genomic DNA was extracted from the sorted cells. The immunoSEQ Assay was used for sequencing of TCRbeta CDR3 regions. Sourced from immuneACCESS, this table was stored by TCRdb with only in-frame sequences that have V and J called. A share of the clones is absent; for the studies checked, an unresolved V gene accounts for under half, and the remainder has no known explanation. This sample lists more than 35,000 clones; roughly nine tenths were detected once. The ten largest clonotypes hold 2% to 3% of the sample. Via the germline V gene, CDR1 is SGHDN and CDR2 FVKESK. The CDR3 measures 14 amino acids from cysteine to phenylalanine. The entry retains the CDR3 DNA only, 42 bases that are in frame from base 1. Trimming takes 4 bases from V and 3 bases from J, and the germline ends sit 13 bases apart.

The clonotype originates from an adult with an advanced solid tumor such as melanoma, head and neck, liver or kidney cancer. The sequencing used CD4+ or CD8+ T cells sorted from blood, collected in a trial of the OX40 agonist ivuxolimab. This chain is built from TRBV14 and TRBJ2-7; tentative D gene TRBD1, with 5 bases matching. CDR3 protein: CASSRALTDYEQYF. The sequenced DNA is TGTGCCAGCAGCCGGGCTCTGACAGACTACGAGCAGTACTTC.